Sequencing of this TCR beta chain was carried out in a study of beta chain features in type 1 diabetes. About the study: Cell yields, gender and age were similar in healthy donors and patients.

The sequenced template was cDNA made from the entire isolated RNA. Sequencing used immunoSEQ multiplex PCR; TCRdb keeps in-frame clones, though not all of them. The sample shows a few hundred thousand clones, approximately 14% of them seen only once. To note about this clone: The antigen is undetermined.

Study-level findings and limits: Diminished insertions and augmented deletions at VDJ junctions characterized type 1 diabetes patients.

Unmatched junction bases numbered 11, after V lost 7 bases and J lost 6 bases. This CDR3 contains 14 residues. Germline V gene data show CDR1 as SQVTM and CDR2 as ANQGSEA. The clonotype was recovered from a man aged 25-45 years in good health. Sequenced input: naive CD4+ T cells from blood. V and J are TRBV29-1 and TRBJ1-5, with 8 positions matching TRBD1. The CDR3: CSDYWGRGRQPQHF. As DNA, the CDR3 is TGCAGCGATTACTGGGGCAGGGGGCGTCAGCCCCAGCATTTT.